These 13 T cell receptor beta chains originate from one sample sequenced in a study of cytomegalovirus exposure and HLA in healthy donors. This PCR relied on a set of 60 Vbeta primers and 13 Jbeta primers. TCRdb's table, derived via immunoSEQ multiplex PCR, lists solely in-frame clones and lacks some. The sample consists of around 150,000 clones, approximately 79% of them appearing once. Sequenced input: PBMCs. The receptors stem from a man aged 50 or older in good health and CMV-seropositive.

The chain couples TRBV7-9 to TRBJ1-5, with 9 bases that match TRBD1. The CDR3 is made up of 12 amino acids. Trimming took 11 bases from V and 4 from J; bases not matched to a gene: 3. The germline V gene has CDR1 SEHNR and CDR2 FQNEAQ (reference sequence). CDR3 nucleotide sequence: TGTGCCTGCGGACAGGGGAATCAGCCCCAGCATTTT. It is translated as CACGQGNQPQHF.

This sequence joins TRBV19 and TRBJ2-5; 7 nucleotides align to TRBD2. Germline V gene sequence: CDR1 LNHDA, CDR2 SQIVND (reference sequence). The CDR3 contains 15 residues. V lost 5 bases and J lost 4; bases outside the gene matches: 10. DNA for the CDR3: TGTGCCAGTAGTTCCCCTGGGAGGGTGAGAGAGACCCAGTACTTC. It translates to CASSSPGRVRETQYF.

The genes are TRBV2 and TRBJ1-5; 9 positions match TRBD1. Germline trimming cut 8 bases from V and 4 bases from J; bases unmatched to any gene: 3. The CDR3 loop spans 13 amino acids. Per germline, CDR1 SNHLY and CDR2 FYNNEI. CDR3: CASRGQGNQPQHF. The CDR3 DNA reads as TGTGCCAGCCGGGGACAGGGTAATCAGCCCCAGCATTTT. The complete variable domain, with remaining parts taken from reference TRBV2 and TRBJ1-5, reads EPEVTQTPSHQVTQMGQEVILRCVPISNHLYFYWYRQILGQKVEFLVSFYNNEISEKSEIFDDQFSVERPDGSNFTLKIRSTKLEDSAMYFCASRGQGNQPQHFGDGTRLSIL.

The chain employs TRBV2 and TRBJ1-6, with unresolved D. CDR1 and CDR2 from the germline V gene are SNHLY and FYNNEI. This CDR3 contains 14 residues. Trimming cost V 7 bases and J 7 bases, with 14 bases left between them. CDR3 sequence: CASKLTSWNSPLHF. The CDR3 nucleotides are TGTGCCAGCAAGCTGACATCCTGGAATTCACCCCTCCACTTT. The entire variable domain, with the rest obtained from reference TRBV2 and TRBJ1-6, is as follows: EPEVTQTPSHQVTQMGQEVILRCVPISNHLYFYWYRQILGQKVEFLVSFYNNEISEKSEIFDDQFSVERPDGSNFTLKIRSTKLEDSAMYFCASKLTSWNSPLHFGNGTRLTVT.

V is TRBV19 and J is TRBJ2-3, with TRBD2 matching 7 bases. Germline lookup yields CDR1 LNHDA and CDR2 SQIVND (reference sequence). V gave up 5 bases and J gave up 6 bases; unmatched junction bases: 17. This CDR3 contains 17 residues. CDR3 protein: CASSFYAVGGEGDTQYF. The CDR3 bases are TGTGCCAGTAGTTTTTACGCGGTCGGAGGGGAGGGGGATACGCAGTATTTT.

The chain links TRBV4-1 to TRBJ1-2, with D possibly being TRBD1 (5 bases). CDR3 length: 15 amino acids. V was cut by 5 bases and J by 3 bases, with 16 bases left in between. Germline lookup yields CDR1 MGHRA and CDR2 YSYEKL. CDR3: CASSGRAGGDYGYTF. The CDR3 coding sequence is TGCGCCAGCAGCGGGCGAGCGGGGGGGGACTATGGCTACACCTTC.

The CDR3 is CASSRGTAYSQETQYF. In DNA form, the CDR3 reads TGTGCCAGCAGCCGGGGGACGGCCTACTCCCAAGAGACCCAGTACTTC. This sequence joins TRBV5-8 and TRBJ2-5; a possible D gene is TRBD2 (6 bases). Trimming stripped 4 bases from V and 1 base from J, with 17 bases between. Per the germline V gene, CDR1 is SGHTS and CDR2 is YDEGEE. The CDR3 contains 16 residues.

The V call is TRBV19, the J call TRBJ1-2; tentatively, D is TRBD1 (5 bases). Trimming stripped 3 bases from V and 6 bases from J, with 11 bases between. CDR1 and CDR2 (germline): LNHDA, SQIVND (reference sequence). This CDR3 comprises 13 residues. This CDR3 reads CASSIGTAHGYTF. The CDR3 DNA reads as TGTGCCAGTAGTATCGGGACTGCCCATGGCTACACCTTC.

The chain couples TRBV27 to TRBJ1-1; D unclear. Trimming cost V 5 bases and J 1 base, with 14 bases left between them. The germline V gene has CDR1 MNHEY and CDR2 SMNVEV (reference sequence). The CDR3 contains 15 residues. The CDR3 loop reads CASSPPGRANTEAFF. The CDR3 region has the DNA TGTGCCAGCAGTCCCCCCGGGAGGGCGAACACTGAAGCTTTCTTT.

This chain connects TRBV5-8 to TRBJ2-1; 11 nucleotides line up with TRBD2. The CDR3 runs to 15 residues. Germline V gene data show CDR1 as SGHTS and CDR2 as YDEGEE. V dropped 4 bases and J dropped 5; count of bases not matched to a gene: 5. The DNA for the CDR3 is TGTGCCAGCAGCGTGACTAGCGGGACGGACAATGAGCAGTTCTTC. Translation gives CASSVTSGTDNEQFF.

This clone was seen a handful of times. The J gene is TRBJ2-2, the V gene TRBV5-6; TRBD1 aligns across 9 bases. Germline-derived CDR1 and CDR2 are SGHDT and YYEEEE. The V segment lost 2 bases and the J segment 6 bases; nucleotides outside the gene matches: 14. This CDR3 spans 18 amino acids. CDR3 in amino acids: CASSLYLDRGDLSGELFF. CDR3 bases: TGTGCCAGCAGCTTATACCTCGACAGGGGGGATCTTTCCGGGGAGCTGTTTTTT.

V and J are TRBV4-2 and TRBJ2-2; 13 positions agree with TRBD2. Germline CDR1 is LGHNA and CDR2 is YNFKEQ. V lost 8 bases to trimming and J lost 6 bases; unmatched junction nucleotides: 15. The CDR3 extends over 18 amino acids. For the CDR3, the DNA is TGTGCCAGCCGGACTAGCGGGGGTCCCGCCCTTGGGGCCGGGGAGCTGTTTTTT. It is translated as CASRTSGGPALGAGELFF.

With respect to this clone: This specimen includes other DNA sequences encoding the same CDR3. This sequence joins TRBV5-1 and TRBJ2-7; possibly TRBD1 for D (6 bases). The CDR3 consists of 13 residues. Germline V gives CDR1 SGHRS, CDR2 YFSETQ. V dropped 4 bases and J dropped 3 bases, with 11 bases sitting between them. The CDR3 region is CASSGGQLYEQYF. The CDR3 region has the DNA TGCGCCAGCAGCGGAGGACAGCTCTACGAGCAGTACTTC. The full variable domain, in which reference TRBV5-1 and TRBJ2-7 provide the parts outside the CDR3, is KAGVTQTPRYLIKTRGQQVTLSCSPISGHRSVSWYQQTPGQGLQFLFEYFSETQRNKGNFPGRFSGRQFSNSRSEMNVSTLELGDSALYLCASSGGQLYEQYFGPGTRLTVT.